This T cell receptor beta chain was documented in a study of T cell responses to AZD1222 COVID-19 vaccine. Study results and limitations: Repertoires were obtained solely post-peak T cell response. Increased Spike-specific TCR breadth and depth were observed after two AZD1222 doses. Donor demographics were predominantly white British with a female majority; clonal diversity may be underestimated. Mapped onto spike, vaccine-associated CD4 TCRs spanned it and were dominant at 160-218 and 743-854.

CDR3 length: 14 amino acids. Per germline, CDR1 SGDLS and CDR2 YYNGEE. V gave up 0 bases and J gave up 2 bases, with 6 bases separating them. Repertoires were generated with immunoSEQ multiplex PCR, while TCRdb's copy carries only in-frame clones and drops some. Of roughly 140,000 clones in the sample, about 90% are singletons; the top ten hold roughly 5%. This clone has more than one count but fewer than ten. No antigen is known for it. The sample was peripheral blood, taken on day 0 of AZD1222 vaccination. The origin of this receptor is an adult in good health. The J gene is TRBJ1-3, the V gene TRBV9; D unclear. The CDR3 sequence: CASSVEGTGNTIYF. CDR3 bases: TGTGCCAGCAGCGTAGAAGGGACTGGAAACACCATATATTTT.